The clone carrying this T cell receptor (beta chain) was seen more than once but under ten times. RNA extraction used unfractionated whole blood as the source of total RNA. The data stem from a study of human T cells and chemical hapten exposure. MiXCR was run by TCRdb on the 5' RACE reads, yielding one entry per CDR3 protein. In the table there are approximately 110,000 distinct CDR3 sequences, around 20% of which are singletons. CDR1 is MNHEY, CDR2 SVGAGI, per germline. The CDR3 loop spans 18 amino acids. V was pared by 0 bases and J by 7 bases, with 21 bases between. The V and J genes are TRBV6-5 and TRBJ1-4; perhaps TRBD1 as D (6 bases). The sequence was collected from a human donor in good health. DNA for the CDR3: TGTGCCAGCAGTTACTCTTGGCTAGACTATTCGACAGGTGAAAAACTGTTTTTT. This sequence encodes CASSYSWLDYSTGEKLFF.